This is a list of T cell receptor beta chains from one sample in a study of cytomegalovirus exposure and HLA in healthy donors. Clones were read by immunoSEQ multiplex PCR, and TCRdb kept only the in-frame ones, dropping some. The table includes fewer than 110,000 clones, roughly 85% detected once. The sample consisted of PBMCs. These receptors originate from a man aged 30 to 45 in good health and CMV-seronegative. The CDR3 runs from the conserved cysteine through the conserved F or W. D genes are given only for firm matches. Only some rows state a clone size, as once, few, many or a class for expanded clones.

v_call: TRBV7-8
d_call: -
cdr3_length: 12
clone_size: -
j_call: TRBJ2-7
cdr3_nt: TGTGCCTCGGGGGACAGAGCCTACGAGCAGTACTTC
cdr3_aa: CASGDRAYEQYF

v_call: TRBV7-2
d_call: -
cdr3_length: 12
clone_size: -
j_call: TRBJ2-1
cdr3_nt: TGTGCCAGCAGCTTATCTCACAATGAGCAGTTCTTC
cdr3_aa: CASSLSHNEQFF

v_call: TRBV7-6
d_call: -
cdr3_length: 13
clone_size: once
j_call: TRBJ1-6
cdr3_nt: TGTGCCAGCAGCCCCGAGGTTCGATCACCCCTCCACTTT
cdr3_aa: CASSPEVRSPLHF

v_call: TRBV7-9
d_call: TRBD2
cdr3_length: 18
clone_size: -
j_call: TRBJ2-2
cdr3_nt: TGTGCCAGCCCGGGGGGAGTGCGGGAGCCACGAACGACCGGGGAGCTGTTTTTT
cdr3_aa: CASPGGVREPRTTGELFF

v_call: TRBV5-4
d_call: TRBD1
cdr3_length: 16
clone_size: -
j_call: TRBJ2-3
cdr3_nt: TGTGCCAGCAGCTTACCGGGACAGGGGAGCACAGATACGCAGTATTTT
cdr3_aa: CASSLPGQGSTDTQYF

v_call: TRBV27
d_call: TRBD1
cdr3_length: 16
clone_size: -
j_call: TRBJ2-3
cdr3_nt: TGTGCCAGCAGTCCCTCGACAGGGGATATGACAGATACGCAGTATTTT
cdr3_aa: CASSPSTGDMTDTQYF

v_call: TRBV5-6
d_call: TRBD2
cdr3_length: 14
clone_size: -
j_call: TRBJ2-7
cdr3_nt: TGTGCCAGCAGTTTTGGGGTAGCGGGAGGCGAGCAGTACTTC
cdr3_aa: CASSFGVAGGEQYF

v_call: TRBV7-2
d_call: -
cdr3_length: 14
clone_size: -
j_call: TRBJ2-5
cdr3_nt: TGTGCCAGCAGCTTAGTTGGCCAGAGGGAGACCCAGTACTTC
cdr3_aa: CASSLVGQRETQYF

v_call: TRBV5-1
d_call: -
cdr3_length: 15
clone_size: -
j_call: TRBJ2-3
cdr3_nt: TGCGCCAGCAGCTTCTTTCTACAGGGCTCAGATACGCAGTATTTT
cdr3_aa: CASSFFLQGSDTQYF

v_call: TRBV7-3
d_call: TRBD1
cdr3_length: 14
clone_size: -
j_call: TRBJ2-7
cdr3_nt: TGTGCCAGCAGCCAGACAGGGCAGACCTACGAGCAGTACTTC
cdr3_aa: CASSQTGQTYEQYF

v_call: TRBV5-6
d_call: -
cdr3_length: 15
clone_size: -
j_call: TRBJ2-3
cdr3_nt: TGTGCCAGCAGCTTGGAATTCAGGGGAGGGGATACGCAGTATTTT
cdr3_aa: CASSLEFRGGDTQYF

v_call: TRBV7-2
d_call: TRBD1
cdr3_length: 16
clone_size: -
j_call: TRBJ2-2
cdr3_nt: TGTGCCAGCAGCTTAGTTCCGGACAGGGGTACCGGGGAGCTGTTTTTT
cdr3_aa: CASSLVPDRGTGELFF

v_call: TRBV12-5
d_call: -
cdr3_length: 13
clone_size: -
j_call: TRBJ2-5
cdr3_nt: TGTGCTAGTGGTTTGGTGGGGGGAGAGACCCAGTACTTC
cdr3_aa: CASGLVGGETQYF

v_call: TRBV2
d_call: TRBD1
cdr3_length: 14
clone_size: -
j_call: TRBJ1-5
cdr3_nt: TGTGCCAGCAGGATGACAGGGGCGGTTCAGCCCCAGCATTTT
cdr3_aa: CASRMTGAVQPQHF

v_call: TRBV30
d_call: -
cdr3_length: 14
clone_size: -
j_call: TRBJ2-6
cdr3_nt: TGTGCCTGGAGGGAGGGGACTGGGGCCAACGTCCTGACTTTC
cdr3_aa: CAWREGTGANVLTF

v_call: TRBV4-1
d_call: -
cdr3_length: 17
clone_size: -
j_call: TRBJ1-6
cdr3_nt: TGCGCCAGCAGCCAAGGCATAGCTCGCTCCTATAATTCACCCCTCCACTTT
cdr3_aa: CASSQGIARSYNSPLHF

v_call: TRBV10-2
d_call: -
cdr3_length: 13
clone_size: -
j_call: TRBJ1-1
cdr3_nt: TGCGCCAGCAGTCGTGACAGCAACACTGAAGCTTTCTTT
cdr3_aa: CASSRDSNTEAFF

v_call: TRBV5-1
d_call: -
cdr3_length: 15
clone_size: -
j_call: TRBJ2-7
cdr3_nt: TGCGCCAGCAGTAACCCCACAGGGCTCCCCAGCGAGCAGTACTTC
cdr3_aa: CASSNPTGLPSEQYF

v_call: TRBV29-1
d_call: -
cdr3_length: 13
clone_size: -
j_call: TRBJ2-1
cdr3_nt: TGCAGCGTTGAACCTAGCGCCTACAATGAGCAGTTCTTC
cdr3_aa: CSVEPSAYNEQFF

v_call: TRBV18
d_call: TRBD1
cdr3_length: 15
clone_size: -
j_call: TRBJ2-7
cdr3_nt: TGTGCCAGCTCACCTGTGACAGGGTCGTCCTACGAGCAGTACTTC
cdr3_aa: CASSPVTGSSYEQYF

v_call: TRBV4-1
d_call: -
cdr3_length: 14
clone_size: -
j_call: TRBJ2-7
cdr3_nt: TGCGCCAGCAGCCAAGCTTTTTTATTCTACGAGCAGTACTTC
cdr3_aa: CASSQAFLFYEQYF

v_call: TRBV6-5
d_call: TRBD1
cdr3_length: 13
clone_size: -
j_call: TRBJ2-7
cdr3_nt: TGTGCCAGCGGGAGACAGGGTTCCTACGAGCAGTACTTC
cdr3_aa: CASGRQGSYEQYF

v_call: TRBV4-1
d_call: -
cdr3_length: 16
clone_size: -
j_call: TRBJ2-1
cdr3_nt: TGCGCCAGCAGTCTGATTCAGGGGGGCCTCTACAATGAGCAGTTCTTC
cdr3_aa: CASSLIQGGLYNEQFF

v_call: TRBV7-3
d_call: -
cdr3_length: 13
clone_size: -
j_call: TRBJ1-1
cdr3_nt: TGTGCCAGCAGCTTAGAGGTGAACACTGAAGCTTTCTTT
cdr3_aa: CASSLEVNTEAFF

v_call: TRBV6-5
d_call: -
cdr3_length: 13
clone_size: -
j_call: TRBJ1-2
cdr3_nt: TGTGCCAGCAGCCCCGGGACAACTAACGGCTACACCTTC
cdr3_aa: CASSPGTTNGYTF

v_call: TRBV4-3
d_call: -
cdr3_length: 13
clone_size: -
j_call: TRBJ2-7
cdr3_nt: TGCGCCAGCAGCCCCCATGCTAGCCTCGAGCAGTACTTC
cdr3_aa: CASSPHASLEQYF

v_call: TRBV27
d_call: -
cdr3_length: 15
clone_size: -
j_call: TRBJ2-3
cdr3_nt: TGTGCCAGCAGTTTAACCTCGGCTAGCCGGGATACGCAGTATTTT
cdr3_aa: CASSLTSASRDTQYF

v_call: TRBV27
d_call: -
cdr3_length: 17
clone_size: -
j_call: TRBJ2-6
cdr3_nt: TGTGCCAGCAGCCTTGAGCACAGGAGCTCTGGGGCCAACGTCCTGACTTTC
cdr3_aa: CASSLEHRSSGANVLTF

v_call: TRBV15
d_call: TRBD2
cdr3_length: 17
clone_size: -
j_call: TRBJ2-1
cdr3_nt: TGTGCCACCAGCAGACTCTCCCTAGCGGGGGGGCCTGTTGAGCAGTTCTTC
cdr3_aa: CATSRLSLAGGPVEQFF

v_call: TRBV5-6
d_call: TRBD2
cdr3_length: 18
clone_size: -
j_call: TRBJ2-3
cdr3_nt: TGTGCCAGCAGCTTCGGTATGGGTGTGGCGGGAGCGGAGGATACGCAGTATTTT
cdr3_aa: CASSFGMGVAGAEDTQYF

v_call: TRBV5-6
d_call: TRBD1
cdr3_length: 17
clone_size: -
j_call: TRBJ2-2
cdr3_nt: TGTGCCAGCAGCTTGGACAGGGGGTCATCGATCACCGGGGAGCTGTTTTTT
cdr3_aa: CASSLDRGSSITGELFF

v_call: TRBV5-3
d_call: -
cdr3_length: 21
clone_size: -
j_call: TRBJ1-1
cdr3_nt: TGTGCCAGAAGCTCCAGGTCAGTAGGTAACACCAATCACGAACCGAACACTGAAGCTTTCTTT
cdr3_aa: CARSSRSVGNTNHEPNTEAFF

v_call: TRBV4-1
d_call: -
cdr3_length: 14
clone_size: -
j_call: TRBJ2-1
cdr3_nt: TGCGCTAGCAGCCAAGAGGTTAGATACAATGAGCAGTTCTTC
cdr3_aa: CASSQEVRYNEQFF

v_call: TRBV6-4
d_call: -
cdr3_length: 14
clone_size: few
j_call: TRBJ2-3
cdr3_nt: TGTGCCAGCAGTGACAGGGGCTCCACAGATACGCAGTATTTT
cdr3_aa: CASSDRGSTDTQYF

v_call: TRBV6-1
d_call: -
cdr3_length: 11
clone_size: few
j_call: TRBJ1-1
cdr3_nt: TGTGCCAGCAGTGAACAGGGTGAAGCTTTCTTT
cdr3_aa: CASSEQGEAFF

v_call: TRBV2
d_call: -
cdr3_length: 10
clone_size: -
j_call: TRBJ2-1
cdr3_nt: TGTGCCAGCACGTCAGGGTGGCAGTTCTTC
cdr3_aa: CASTSGWQFF

v_call: TRBV7-6
d_call: -
cdr3_length: 14
clone_size: -
j_call: TRBJ1-4
cdr3_nt: TGTGCCAGCAGCTTCGGGGCAACTAATGAAAAACTGTTTTTT
cdr3_aa: CASSFGATNEKLFF

v_call: TRBV20-1
d_call: TRBD1
cdr3_length: 10
clone_size: -
j_call: TRBJ1-1
cdr3_nt: TGCAGTGCCGGACAGGGGATCGCTTTCTTT
cdr3_aa: CSAGQGIAFF

v_call: TRBV28
d_call: TRBD1
cdr3_length: 16
clone_size: -
j_call: TRBJ2-1
cdr3_nt: TGTGCCAGCAATCAAGAATTCCCGACAGGGTTCAATGAGCAGTTCTTC
cdr3_aa: CASNQEFPTGFNEQFF

v_call: TRBV30
d_call: TRBD2
cdr3_length: 14
clone_size: -
j_call: TRBJ2-1
cdr3_nt: TGTGCCTGGAGTGGGGGTAGCGGGAGTCATGAGCAGTTCTTC
cdr3_aa: CAWSGGSGSHEQFF

v_call: TRBV7-9
d_call: -
cdr3_length: 14
clone_size: -
j_call: TRBJ1-1
cdr3_nt: TGTGCCAGCAGCCCCTGGGGAGGGAACACTGAAGCTTTCTTT
cdr3_aa: CASSPWGGNTEAFF

v_call: TRBV19
d_call: -
cdr3_length: 14
clone_size: -
j_call: TRBJ2-6
cdr3_nt: TGTGCCAGTAGCGCCGTGAGGGGGGCCAACGTCCTGACTTTC
cdr3_aa: CASSAVRGANVLTF

v_call: TRBV7-2
d_call: -
cdr3_length: 15
clone_size: once
j_call: TRBJ2-5
cdr3_nt: TGTGCCAGCAGCTTAGACAGGGTGTCCCAAGAGACCCAGTACTTC
cdr3_aa: CASSLDRVSQETQYF

v_call: TRBV23-1
d_call: TRBD1
cdr3_length: 13
clone_size: -
j_call: TRBJ2-7
cdr3_nt: TGCGCCAGCAGAGGGACAGGGAACTACGAGCAGTACTTC
cdr3_aa: CASRGTGNYEQYF

v_call: TRBV28
d_call: -
cdr3_length: 12
clone_size: -
j_call: TRBJ1-2
cdr3_nt: TGTGCCAGCAGTACACAGGCCCCCGGCTACACCTTC
cdr3_aa: CASSTQAPGYTF

v_call: TRBV2
d_call: TRBD1
cdr3_length: 14
clone_size: few
j_call: TRBJ2-7
cdr3_nt: TGTGCCAGCAAAACCTCAGGGGGCGGTTACGAGCAGTACTTC
cdr3_aa: CASKTSGGGYEQYF

v_call: TRBV2
d_call: -
cdr3_length: 14
clone_size: -
j_call: TRBJ2-3
cdr3_nt: TGTGCCAGCAGGAAGGGAGAGACGACAGATACGCAGTATTTT
cdr3_aa: CASRKGETTDTQYF

v_call: TRBV7-9
d_call: -
cdr3_length: 13
clone_size: -
j_call: TRBJ1-4
cdr3_nt: TGTGCCAGCAGCTCCCAGGGTGCTGAAAAACTGTTTTTT
cdr3_aa: CASSSQGAEKLFF

v_call: TRBV4-3
d_call: TRBD2
cdr3_length: 17
clone_size: -
j_call: TRBJ2-7
cdr3_nt: TGCGCCAGCAGCCAAGTGGGGGGGAGTTCATCCTCCTACGAGCAGTACTTC
cdr3_aa: CASSQVGGSSSSYEQYF

v_call: TRBV7-3
d_call: TRBD2
cdr3_length: 15
clone_size: -
j_call: TRBJ2-7
cdr3_nt: TGTGCCAGCAGCTTAACTGCTAGCGGGGCCTACGAGCAGTACTTC
cdr3_aa: CASSLTASGAYEQYF

v_call: TRBV18
d_call: -
cdr3_length: 15
clone_size: -
j_call: TRBJ2-6
cdr3_nt: TGTGCCAGCTCAGCGGGCGTCTCTGGGGCCAACGTCCTGACTTTC
cdr3_aa: CASSAGVSGANVLTF

v_call: TRBV6-1
d_call: -
cdr3_length: 15
clone_size: -
j_call: TRBJ2-2
cdr3_nt: TGTGCCAGCAGTGATGAGTGGAAGGGGACCGGGGAGCTGTTTTTT
cdr3_aa: CASSDEWKGTGELFF

v_call: TRBV5-1
d_call: -
cdr3_length: 13
clone_size: -
j_call: TRBJ2-7
cdr3_nt: TGCGCCAGCAGCTTGGGCAGTTCCTACGAGCAGTACTTC
cdr3_aa: CASSLGSSYEQYF

v_call: TRBV30
d_call: -
cdr3_length: 13
clone_size: -
j_call: TRBJ2-5
cdr3_nt: TGTGCCTGGAGGGACAGGGACTACGAGACCCAGTACTTC
cdr3_aa: CAWRDRDYETQYF

v_call: TRBV27
d_call: -
cdr3_length: 16
clone_size: -
j_call: TRBJ2-7
cdr3_nt: TGTGCCAGCAGTTTATCGTACGATTCGAGCTCCTACGAGCAGTACTTC
cdr3_aa: CASSLSYDSSSYEQYF